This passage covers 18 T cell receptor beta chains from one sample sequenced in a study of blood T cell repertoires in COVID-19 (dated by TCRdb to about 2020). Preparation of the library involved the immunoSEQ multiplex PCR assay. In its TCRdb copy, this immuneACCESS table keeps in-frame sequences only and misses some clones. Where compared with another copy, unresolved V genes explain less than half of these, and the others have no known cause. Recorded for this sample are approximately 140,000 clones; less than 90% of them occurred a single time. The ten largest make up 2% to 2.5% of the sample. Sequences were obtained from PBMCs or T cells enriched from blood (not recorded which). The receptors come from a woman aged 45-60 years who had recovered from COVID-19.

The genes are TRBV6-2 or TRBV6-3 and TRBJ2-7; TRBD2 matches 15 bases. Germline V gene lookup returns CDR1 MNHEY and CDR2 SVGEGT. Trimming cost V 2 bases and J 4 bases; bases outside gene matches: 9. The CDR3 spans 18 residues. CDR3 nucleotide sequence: TGTGCCAGCAGTTACACCACCCGCGGGACTAGCGGGGGGTACGAGCAGTACTTC. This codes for CASSYTTRGTSGGYEQYF.

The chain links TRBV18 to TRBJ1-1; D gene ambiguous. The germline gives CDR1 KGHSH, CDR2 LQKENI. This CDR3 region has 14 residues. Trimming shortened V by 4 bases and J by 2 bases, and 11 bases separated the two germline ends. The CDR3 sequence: CASSQQNSNTEAFF. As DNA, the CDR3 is TGTGCCAGCTCACAACAGAACAGTAACACTGAAGCTTTCTTT.

The CDR3 coding sequence is TGTGCCAGTAGTGCGCGGACTAGATTGAACACCGGGGAGCTGTTTTTT. Protein product: CASSARTRLNTGELFF. The chain recombines TRBV19 with TRBJ2-2, with 7 bases lining up with TRBD2. Trimming at V came to 5 bases and at J to 1 base, leaving 7 bases not matched to a gene. The germline gives CDR1 LNHDA, CDR2 SQIVND (reference sequence). The CDR3 length is 16 residues.

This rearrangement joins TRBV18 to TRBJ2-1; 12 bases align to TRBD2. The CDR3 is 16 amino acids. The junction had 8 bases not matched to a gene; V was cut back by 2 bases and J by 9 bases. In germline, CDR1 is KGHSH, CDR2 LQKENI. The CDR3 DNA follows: TGTGCCAGCTCACCAACTAGCGGGGGGTATCCAATTGAGCAGTTCTTC. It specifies CASSPTSGGYPIEQFF.

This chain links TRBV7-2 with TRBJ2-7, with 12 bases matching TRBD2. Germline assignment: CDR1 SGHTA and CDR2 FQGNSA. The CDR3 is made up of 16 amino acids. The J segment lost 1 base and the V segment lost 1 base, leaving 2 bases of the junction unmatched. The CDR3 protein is CASSLVTSGGSYEQYF. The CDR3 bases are TGTGCCAGCAGCTTAGTGACTAGCGGGGGTTCCTACGAGCAGTACTTC.

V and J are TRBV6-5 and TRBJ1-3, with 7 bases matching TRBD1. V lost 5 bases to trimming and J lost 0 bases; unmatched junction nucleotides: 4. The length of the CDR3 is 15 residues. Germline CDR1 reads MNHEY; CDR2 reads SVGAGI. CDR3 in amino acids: CASSPDRDSGNTIYF. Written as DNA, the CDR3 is TGTGCCAGCAGTCCCGACAGGGACTCTGGAAACACCATATATTTT.

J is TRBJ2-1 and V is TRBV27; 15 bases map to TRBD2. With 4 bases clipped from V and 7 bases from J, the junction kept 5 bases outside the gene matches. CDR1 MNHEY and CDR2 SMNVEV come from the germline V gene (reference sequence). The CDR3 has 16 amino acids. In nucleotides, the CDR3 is TGTGCCAGCAGTTCAGGGACTAGCGGGGGGCAGAATGAGCAGTTCTTC. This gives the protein CASSSGTSGGQNEQFF.

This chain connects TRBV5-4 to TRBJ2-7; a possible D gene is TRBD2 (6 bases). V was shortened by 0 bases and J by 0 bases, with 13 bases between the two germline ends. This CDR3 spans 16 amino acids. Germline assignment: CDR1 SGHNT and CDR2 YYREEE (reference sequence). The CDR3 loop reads CASSLDAGGRSYEQYF. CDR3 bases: TGTGCCAGCAGCTTGGACGCCGGGGGACGCTCCTACGAGCAGTACTTC.

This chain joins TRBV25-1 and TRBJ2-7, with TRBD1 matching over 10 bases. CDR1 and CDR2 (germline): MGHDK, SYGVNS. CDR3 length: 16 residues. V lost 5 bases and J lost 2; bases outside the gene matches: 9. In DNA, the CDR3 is TGTGCCAGCAGTTCGGACAGGGGGGAAAGGCCCTACGAGCAGTACTTC. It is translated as CASSSDRGERPYEQYF.

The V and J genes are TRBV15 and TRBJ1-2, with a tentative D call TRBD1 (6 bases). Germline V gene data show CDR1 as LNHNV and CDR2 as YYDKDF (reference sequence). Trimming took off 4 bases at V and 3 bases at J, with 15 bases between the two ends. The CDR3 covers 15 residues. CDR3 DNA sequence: TGTGCCACCAGCATAGGGGGGGCCATATACTATGGCTACACCTTC. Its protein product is CATSIGGAIYYGYTF.

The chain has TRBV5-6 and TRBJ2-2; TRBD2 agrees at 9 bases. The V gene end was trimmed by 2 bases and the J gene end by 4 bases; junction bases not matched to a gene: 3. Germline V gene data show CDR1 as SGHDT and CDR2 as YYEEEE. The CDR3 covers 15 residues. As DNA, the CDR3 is TGTGCCAGCAGCTTAGCGGGGGGCGGCACCGGGGAGCTGTTTTTT. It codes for CASSLAGGGTGELFF. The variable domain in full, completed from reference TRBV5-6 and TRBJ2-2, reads DAGVTQSPTHLIKTRGQQVTLRCSPKSGHDTVSWYQQALGQGPQFIFQYYEEEERQRGNFPDRFSGHQFPNYSSELNVNALLLGDSALYLCASSLAGGGTGELFFGEGSRLTVL.

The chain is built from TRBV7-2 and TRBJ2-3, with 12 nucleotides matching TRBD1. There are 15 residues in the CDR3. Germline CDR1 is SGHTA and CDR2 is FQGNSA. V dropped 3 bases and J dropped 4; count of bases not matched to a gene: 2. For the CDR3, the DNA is TGTGCCAGCAGCTTGGGGACAGGGGGCCCAGATACGCAGTATTTT. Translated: CASSLGTGGPDTQYF. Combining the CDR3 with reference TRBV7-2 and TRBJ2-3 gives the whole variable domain GAGVSQSPSNKVTEKGKDVELRCDPISGHTALYWYRQSLGQGLEFLIYFQGNSAPDKSGLPSDRFSAERTGGSVSTLTIQRTQQEDSAVYLCASSLGTGGPDTQYFGPGTRLTVL.

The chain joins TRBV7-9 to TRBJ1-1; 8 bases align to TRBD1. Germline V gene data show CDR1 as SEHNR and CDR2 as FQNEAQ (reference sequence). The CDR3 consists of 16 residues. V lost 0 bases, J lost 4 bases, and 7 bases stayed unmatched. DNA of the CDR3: TGTGCCAGCAGCTTAGCCCCCCAGGGGGCTACCACTGAAGCTTTCTTT. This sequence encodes CASSLAPQGATTEAFF.

The CDR3 sequence: CASSLAAVGTKYF. The DNA of the CDR3 is TGTGCCAGCAGCTTAGCCGCCGTCGGGACTAAGTACTTC. V and J are TRBV7-3 and TRBJ2-7; 7 bases line up with TRBD2. The V and J ends lost 2 bases and 11 bases, in that order; junction bases with no gene match: 9. Germline values: CDR1 SGHTA, CDR2 FQGTGA. The CDR3 contains 13 residues.

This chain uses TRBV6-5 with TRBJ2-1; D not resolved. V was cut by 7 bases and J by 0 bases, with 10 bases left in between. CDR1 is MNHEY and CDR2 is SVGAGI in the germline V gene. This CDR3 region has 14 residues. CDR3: CASKDFSSYNEQFF. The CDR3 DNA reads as TGTGCCAGCAAAGACTTCTCCTCCTACAATGAGCAGTTCTTC.

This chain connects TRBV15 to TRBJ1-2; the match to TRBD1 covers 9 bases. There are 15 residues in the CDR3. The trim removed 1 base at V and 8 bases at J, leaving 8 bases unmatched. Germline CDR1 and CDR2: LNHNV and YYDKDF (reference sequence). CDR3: CATSRGGQGRLGYTF. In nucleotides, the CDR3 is TGTGCCACCAGCAGAGGCGGACAGGGGCGTTTAGGCTACACCTTC.

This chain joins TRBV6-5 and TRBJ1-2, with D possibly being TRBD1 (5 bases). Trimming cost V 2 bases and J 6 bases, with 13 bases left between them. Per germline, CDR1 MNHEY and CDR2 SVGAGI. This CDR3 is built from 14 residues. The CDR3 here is CASSYNQGANGYTF. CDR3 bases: TGTGCCAGCAGTTACAACCAAGGGGCCAATGGCTACACCTTC.

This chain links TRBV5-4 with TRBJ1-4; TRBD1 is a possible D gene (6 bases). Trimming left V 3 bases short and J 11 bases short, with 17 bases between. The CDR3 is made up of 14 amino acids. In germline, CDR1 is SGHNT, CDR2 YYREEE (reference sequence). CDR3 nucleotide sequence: TGTGCCAGCAGCTCGCCGGAGACAGGTGATAAACTGTTTTTT. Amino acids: CASSSPETGDKLFF.